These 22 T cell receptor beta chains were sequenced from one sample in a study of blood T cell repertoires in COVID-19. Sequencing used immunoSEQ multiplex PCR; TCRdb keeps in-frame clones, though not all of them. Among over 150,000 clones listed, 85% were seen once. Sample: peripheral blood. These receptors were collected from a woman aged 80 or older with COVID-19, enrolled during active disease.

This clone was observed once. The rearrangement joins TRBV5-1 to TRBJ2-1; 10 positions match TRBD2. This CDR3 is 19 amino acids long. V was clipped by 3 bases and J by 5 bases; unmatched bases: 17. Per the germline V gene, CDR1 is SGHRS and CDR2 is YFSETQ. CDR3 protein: CASSSPLAGGASNDNEQFF. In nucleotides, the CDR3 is TGCGCCAGCAGCTCTCCATTAGCGGGAGGTGCGAGCAACGACAATGAGCAGTTCTTC.

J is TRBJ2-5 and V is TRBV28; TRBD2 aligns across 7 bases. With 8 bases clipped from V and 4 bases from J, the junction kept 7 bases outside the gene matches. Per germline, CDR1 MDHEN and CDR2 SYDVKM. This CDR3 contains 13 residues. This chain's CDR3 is CASLWASGETQYF. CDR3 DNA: TGTGCCAGCCTTTGGGCTAGCGGAGAGACCCAGTACTTC.

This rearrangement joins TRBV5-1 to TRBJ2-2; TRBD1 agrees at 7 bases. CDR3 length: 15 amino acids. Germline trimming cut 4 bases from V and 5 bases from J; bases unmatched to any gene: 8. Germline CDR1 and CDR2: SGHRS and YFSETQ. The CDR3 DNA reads TGCGCCAGCAGCGCCACCAACAGGGGAACCGGGGAGCTGTTTTTT. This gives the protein CASSATNRGTGELFF.

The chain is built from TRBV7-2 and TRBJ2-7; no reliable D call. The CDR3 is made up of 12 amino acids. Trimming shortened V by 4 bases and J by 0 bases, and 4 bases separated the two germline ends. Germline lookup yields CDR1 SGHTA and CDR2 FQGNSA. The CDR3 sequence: CASSSSSYEQYF. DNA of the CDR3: TGTGCCAGCAGCTCCAGCTCCTACGAGCAGTACTTC.

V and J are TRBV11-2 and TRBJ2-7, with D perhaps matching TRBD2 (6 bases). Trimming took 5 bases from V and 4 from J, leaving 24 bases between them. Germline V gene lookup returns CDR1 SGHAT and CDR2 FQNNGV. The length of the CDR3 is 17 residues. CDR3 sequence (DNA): TGTGCCAGCAGCCCCGCCGGGCTCCGTTTGGCGGGATACGAGCAGTACTTC. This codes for CASSPAGLRLAGYEQYF.

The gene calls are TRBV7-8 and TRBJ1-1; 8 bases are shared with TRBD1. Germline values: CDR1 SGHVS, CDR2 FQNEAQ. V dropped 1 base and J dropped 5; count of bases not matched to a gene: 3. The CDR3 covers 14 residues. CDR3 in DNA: TGTGCCAGCAGCTTAGACAGGGGGGGAACTGAAGCTTTCTTT. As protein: CASSLDRGGTEAFF.

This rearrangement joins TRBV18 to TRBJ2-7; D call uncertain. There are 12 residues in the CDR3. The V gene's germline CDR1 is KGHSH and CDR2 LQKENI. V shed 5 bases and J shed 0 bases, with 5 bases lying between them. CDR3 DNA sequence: TGTGCCAGCTCATCTAGCTCCTACGAGCAGTACTTC. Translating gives CASSSSSYEQYF.

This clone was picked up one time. CDR3 coding DNA: TGTGCCAGCAGTGAAGCCGTGGATGGGGGGTTGAGTGAAAAACTGTTTTTT. Residues: CASSEAVDGGLSEKLFF. The V call is TRBV6-1, the J call TRBJ1-4, with D maybe TRBD1 (5 bases). With 0 bases removed from V and 7 bases from J, the gap between germline ends came to 18 bases. The CDR3 has 17 residues. Germline lookup yields CDR1 MNHNS and CDR2 SASEGT.

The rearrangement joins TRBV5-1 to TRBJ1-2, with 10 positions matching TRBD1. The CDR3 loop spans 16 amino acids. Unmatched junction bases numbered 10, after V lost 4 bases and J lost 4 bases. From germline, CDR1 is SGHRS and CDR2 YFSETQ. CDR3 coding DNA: TGCGCCAGCAGCGTTGACCGGGACAGGGGTAGCTATGGCTACACCTTC. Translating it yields CASSVDRDRGSYGYTF. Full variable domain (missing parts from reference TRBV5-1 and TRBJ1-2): KAGVTQTPRYLIKTRGQQVTLSCSPISGHRSVSWYQQTPGQGLQFLFEYFSETQRNKGNFPGRFSGRQFSNSRSEMNVSTLELGDSALYLCASSVDRDRGSYGYTFGSGTRLTVV.

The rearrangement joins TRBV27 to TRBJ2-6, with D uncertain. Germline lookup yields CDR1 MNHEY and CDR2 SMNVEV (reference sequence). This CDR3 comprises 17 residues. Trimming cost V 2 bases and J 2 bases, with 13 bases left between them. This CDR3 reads CASSLNPPVAGANVLTF. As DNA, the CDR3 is TGTGCCAGCAGTTTAAACCCACCAGTGGCTGGGGCCAACGTCCTGACTTTC.

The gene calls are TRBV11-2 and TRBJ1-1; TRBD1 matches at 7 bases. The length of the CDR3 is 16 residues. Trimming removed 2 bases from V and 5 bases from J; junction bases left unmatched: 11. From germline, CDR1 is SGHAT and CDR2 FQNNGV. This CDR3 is CASSLKGQGERTEAFF. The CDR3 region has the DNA TGTGCCAGCAGCTTAAAGGGGCAGGGGGAGAGGACTGAAGCTTTCTTT.

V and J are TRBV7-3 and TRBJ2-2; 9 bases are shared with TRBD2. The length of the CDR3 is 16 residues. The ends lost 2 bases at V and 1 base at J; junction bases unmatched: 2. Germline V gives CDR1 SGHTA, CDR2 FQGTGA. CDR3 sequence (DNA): TGTGCCAGCAGCTTATTTAGCGGGGGGAACACCGGGGAGCTGTTTTTT. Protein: CASSLFSGGNTGELFF.

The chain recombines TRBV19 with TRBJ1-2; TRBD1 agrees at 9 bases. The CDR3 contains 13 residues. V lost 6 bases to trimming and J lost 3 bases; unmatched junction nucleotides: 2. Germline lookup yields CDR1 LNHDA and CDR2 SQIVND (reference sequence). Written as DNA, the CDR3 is TGTGCCAGTAGCTGGGACAGGGACTATGGCTACACCTTC. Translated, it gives CASSWDRDYGYTF. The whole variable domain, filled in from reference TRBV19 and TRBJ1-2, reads DGGITQSPKYLFRKEGQNVTLSCEQNLNHDAMYWYRQDPGQGLRLIYYSQIVNDFQKGDIAEGYSVSREKKESFPLTVTSAQKNPTAFYLCASSWDRDYGYTFGSGTRLTVV.

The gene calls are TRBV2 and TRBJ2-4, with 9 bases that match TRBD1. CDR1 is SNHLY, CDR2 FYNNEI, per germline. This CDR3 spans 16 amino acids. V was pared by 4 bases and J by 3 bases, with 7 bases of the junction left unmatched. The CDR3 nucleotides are TGTGCCAGCAGTGTACAGGGGGCGGTCGGCAAAAACATTCAGTACTTC. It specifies CASSVQGAVGKNIQYF.

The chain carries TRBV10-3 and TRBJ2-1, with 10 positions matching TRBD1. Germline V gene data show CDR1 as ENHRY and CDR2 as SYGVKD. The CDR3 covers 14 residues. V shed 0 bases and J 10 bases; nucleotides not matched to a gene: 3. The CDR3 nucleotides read TGTGCCATCAGTGAGTCGACAGGGGGCCGAGAGCAGTTCTTC. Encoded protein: CAISESTGGREQFF.

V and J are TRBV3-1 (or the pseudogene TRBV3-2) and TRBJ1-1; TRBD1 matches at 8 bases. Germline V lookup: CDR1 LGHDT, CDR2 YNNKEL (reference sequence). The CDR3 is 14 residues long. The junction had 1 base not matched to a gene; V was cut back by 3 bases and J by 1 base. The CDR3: CASSQTGANTEAFF. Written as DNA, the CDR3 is TGTGCCAGCAGCCAGACAGGGGCGAACACTGAAGCTTTCTTT.

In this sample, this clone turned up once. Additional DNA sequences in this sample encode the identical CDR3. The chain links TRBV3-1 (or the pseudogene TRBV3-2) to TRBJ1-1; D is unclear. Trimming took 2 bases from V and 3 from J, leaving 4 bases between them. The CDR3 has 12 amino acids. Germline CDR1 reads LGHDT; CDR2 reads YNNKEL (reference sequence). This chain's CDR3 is CASSQLDTEAFF. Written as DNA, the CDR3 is TGTGCCAGCAGCCAATTAGACACTGAAGCTTTCTTT.

CDR3 nucleotide sequence: TGCGCCAGCAGTCTGACAGAGCAGTACTTC. Protein product: CASSLTEQYF. The gene calls are TRBV10-1 and TRBJ2-7; D not resolved. The CDR3 extends over 10 amino acids. In germline, CDR1 is WNHNN, CDR2 SYGVQD (reference sequence). Trimming pared 5 bases from V and 7 bases from J, leaving 6 bases between.

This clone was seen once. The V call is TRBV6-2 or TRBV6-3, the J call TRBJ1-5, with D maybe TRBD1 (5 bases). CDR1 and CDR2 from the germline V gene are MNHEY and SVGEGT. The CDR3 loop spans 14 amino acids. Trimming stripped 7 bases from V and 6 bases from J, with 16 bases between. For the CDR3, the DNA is TGTGCCAGCACCCCGCGGGGGATCAGTCAGCCCCAGCATTTT. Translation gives CASTPRGISQPQHF.

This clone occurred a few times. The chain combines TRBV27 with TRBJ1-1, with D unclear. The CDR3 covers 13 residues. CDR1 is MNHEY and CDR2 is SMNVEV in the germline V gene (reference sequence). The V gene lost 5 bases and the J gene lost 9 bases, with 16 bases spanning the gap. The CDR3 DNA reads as TGTGCCAGCAGTCCGCGCGGCACTCTGAAAGCTTTCTTT. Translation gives CASSPRGTLKAFF.

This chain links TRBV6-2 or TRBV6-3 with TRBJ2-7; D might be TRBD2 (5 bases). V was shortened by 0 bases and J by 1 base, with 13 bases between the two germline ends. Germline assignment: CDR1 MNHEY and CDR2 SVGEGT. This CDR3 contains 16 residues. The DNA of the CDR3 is TGTGCCAGCAGTTACTCCCGACTACTTACTTCCTACGAGCAGTACTTC. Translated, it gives CASSYSRLLTSYEQYF.

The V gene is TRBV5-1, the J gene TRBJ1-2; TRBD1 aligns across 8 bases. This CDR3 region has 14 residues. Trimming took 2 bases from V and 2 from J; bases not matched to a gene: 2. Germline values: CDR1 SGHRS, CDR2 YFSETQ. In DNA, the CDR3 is TGCGCCAGCAGCTTACGACAGGGGAACTATGGCTACACCTTC. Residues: CASSLRQGNYGYTF. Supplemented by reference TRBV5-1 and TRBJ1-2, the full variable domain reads KAGVTQTPRYLIKTRGQQVTLSCSPISGHRSVSWYQQTPGQGLQFLFEYFSETQRNKGNFPGRFSGRQFSNSRSEMNVSTLELGDSALYLCASSLRQGNYGYTFGSGTRLTVV.